The rows below give T cell receptor beta chains drawn from one sample of a study of cytomegalovirus exposure and HLA in healthy donors. The method was immunoSEQ multiplex PCR; TCRdb's version includes in-frame clones alone and lacks a portion of them. The profile covers 210,000 or so clones, with 87% appearing a single time and over 1% taken by the ten largest. Material for sequencing was PBMCs. These receptors all come from a man aged 30 to 39 in good health and CMV-seronegative. Both conserved end residues are part of each CDR3. D genes are given only for firm matches. Size tells how often a clone was seen (once, few, many) or the class of an expanded clone, and some rows leave it out.

size	V	D	J	CDR3	DNA
few	TRBV5-1	-	TRBJ2-3	CASSLGLVYTDTQYF	TGCGCCAGCAGCTTGGGACTAGTATACACAGATACGCAGTATTTT
-	TRBV5-1	TRBD2	TRBJ2-2	CASSLTSGHTGELFF	TGCGCCAGCAGCCTGACTAGCGGACACACCGGGGAGCTGTTTTTT
-	TRBV5-6	-	TRBJ2-7	CASSLVDRSSYEQYF	TGTGCCAGCAGCTTGGTTGACAGGAGCTCCTACGAGCAGTACTTC
once	TRBV30	-	TRBJ1-2	CAWSVSYGYTF	TGTGCCTGGAGTGTTTCTTATGGCTACACCTTC
-	TRBV2	TRBD2	TRBJ2-1	CASRWREGYNEQFF	TGTGCCAGCAGGTGGCGGGAGGGCTACAATGAGCAGTTCTTC
-	TRBV7-9	TRBD2	TRBJ2-5	CASSLGAGVTETQYF	TGTGCCAGCAGCTTAGGGGCGGGAGTTACAGAGACCCAGTACTTC
-	TRBV7-9	-	TRBJ1-1	CASTMGLSKGTEAFF	TGTGCCAGCACCATGGGATTATCGAAGGGGACTGAAGCTTTCTTT
-	TRBV6-1	-	TRBJ2-7	CASSSQGLGPYEQYF	TGTGCCAGCAGTTCCCAGGGGCTCGGGCCCTACGAGCAGTACTTC
-	TRBV2	TRBD2	TRBJ2-3	CASSEARGLAGVRDTQYF	TGTGCCAGCAGTGAAGCAAGGGGACTAGCGGGAGTGCGGGATACGCAGTATTTT
-	TRBV7-8	TRBD1	TRBJ1-2	CASSLVTAGGLLGYTF	TGTGCCAGCAGCTTAGTCACTGCAGGGGGCCTTCTTGGCTACACCTTC
-	TRBV5-6	-	TRBJ2-3	CASSLGLEVWADTQYF	TGTGCCAGCAGCTTGGGACTAGAAGTGTGGGCAGATACGCAGTATTTT
-	TRBV14	-	TRBJ1-1	CASSRLNAGRLGTEAFF	TGTGCCAGCAGCCGCCTAAACGCGGGGCGATTAGGTACTGAAGCTTTCTTT
-	TRBV2	TRBD2	TRBJ2-5	CASSGSGGQETQYF	TGTGCCAGCAGTGGGTCGGGGGGACAAGAGACCCAGTACTTC
-	TRBV6-5	-	TRBJ2-7	CASSSGPYEQYF	TGTGCCAGCAGTTCAGGGCCCTACGAGCAGTACTTC
few	TRBV19	-	TRBJ2-3	CASSMSANTQYF	TGTGCCAGTAGTATGTCCGCTAATACGCAGTATTTT
once	TRBV19	-	TRBJ2-5	CASSFRQETQYF	TGTGCCAGTAGTTTTCGCCAAGAGACCCAGTACTTC
-	TRBV5-1	-	TRBJ2-7	CASSPDTMNYEQYF	TGCGCCAGCAGCCCGGACACTATGAACTACGAGCAGTACTTC
-	TRBV9	-	TRBJ2-5	CASSARGQGVQETQYF	TGTGCCAGCAGCGCCCGGGGACAAGGTGTCCAAGAGACCCAGTACTTC
-	TRBV5-4	-	TRBJ1-6	CASSPDSYNSPLHF	TGTGCCAGCAGCCCGGACAGCTATAATTCACCCCTCCACTTT
-	TRBV29-1	TRBD1	TRBJ2-3	CSVVKQGATDTQYF	TGCAGCGTCGTGAAACAGGGGGCCACAGATACGCAGTATTTT
-	TRBV7-8	TRBD1	TRBJ1-1	CASSLVGGQGGNTEAFF	TGTGCCAGCAGCTTAGTGGGGGGACAGGGCGGAAACACTGAAGCTTTCTTT
-	TRBV10-3	-	TRBJ1-4	CAIRGSSREGKLFF	TGTGCCATTCGGGGGTCTTCCCGGGAGGGCAAACTGTTTTTT
-	TRBV18	-	TRBJ2-7	CASSTGTSGRPYEQYF	TGTGCCAGCTCAACGGGGACATCGGGCAGGCCCTACGAGCAGTACTTC
-	TRBV5-6	TRBD1	TRBJ1-5	CASSPGQLNQPQHF	TGTGCCAGCAGCCCGGGACAGCTGAATCAGCCCCAGCATTTT
-	TRBV2	TRBD2	TRBJ2-3	CASRRTSGATDTQYF	TGTGCCAGCAGACGGACTAGCGGGGCCACAGATACGCAGTATTTT
-	TRBV5-1	-	TRBJ2-3	CASTPGQSTDTQYF	TGCGCCAGCACCCCAGGACAGAGCACAGATACGCAGTATTTT
-	TRBV28	-	TRBJ2-3	CASSPYPPPQGLRTDTQYF	TGTGCCAGCAGCCCCTATCCCCCTCCACAGGGTTTGCGGACAGATACGCAGTATTTT
-	TRBV29-1	-	TRBJ1-3	CSVEAFPGNTIYF	TGCAGCGTTGAAGCGTTTCCGGGAAACACCATATATTTT
-	TRBV5-6	-	TRBJ1-2	CASSSPNYGYTF	TGTGCCAGCAGCAGCCCCAACTATGGCTACACCTTC
-	TRBV7-2	-	TRBJ2-5	CASSLGRQTRGTQYF	TGTGCCAGCAGCTTAGGCCGGCAAACCAGGGGGACCCAGTACTTC
-	TRBV7-9	-	TRBJ1-5	CSSSPRKGGDQPQHF	TGTTCCAGCAGCCCCCGCAAGGGGGGGGATCAGCCCCAGCATTTT
-	TRBV6-6	TRBD1	TRBJ2-7	CASSWRQGPALEQYF	TGTGCCAGCAGTTGGCGACAGGGACCAGCGCTCGAGCAGTACTTC
-	TRBV2	-	TRBJ2-4	CASSDRGAKNIQYF	TGTGCCAGCAGTGACAGGGGAGCCAAAAACATTCAGTACTTC
-	TRBV11-2	-	TRBJ1-1	CASSLDSSTNTEAFF	TGTGCCAGCAGCTTAGATTCAAGCACGAACACTGAAGCTTTCTTT
-	TRBV19	TRBD1	TRBJ2-7	CASSRTGTGSYEQYF	TGTGCCAGTAGTAGAACCGGGACAGGTAGCTACGAGCAGTACTTC
-	TRBV7-2	TRBD1	TRBJ2-7	CASSLRDRGIGLYEQYF	TGTGCCAGCAGCTTAAGGGACAGGGGGATTGGTTTATACGAGCAGTACTTC
-	TRBV28	-	TRBJ1-4	CASSSYLEKLFF	TGTGCCAGCAGTTCGTATCTGGAAAAACTGTTTTTT
-	TRBV7-9	TRBD1	TRBJ1-2	CASSLPGQDYGYTF	TGTGCCAGCAGCTTACCCGGACAGGACTATGGCTACACCTTC
-	TRBV27	-	TRBJ2-7	CASSPGTNYEQYF	TGTGCCAGCAGTCCCGGGACAAACTACGAGCAGTACTTC
-	TRBV11-2	-	TRBJ1-2	CASSLRQDYGYTF	TGTGCCAGCAGCTTACGCCAGGACTATGGCTACACCTTC
-	TRBV6-5	TRBD2	TRBJ2-3	CASTGTSAELGTQYF	TGTGCCAGTACTGGGACTAGCGCAGAGCTCGGTACGCAGTATTTT